This TCR beta chain was sequenced for a study of shared clonotypes between healthy human individuals. This clone was observed a handful of times. Clones were read by immunoSEQ multiplex PCR, and TCRdb kept only the in-frame ones, dropping some. This table holds about 2 million clones, over 85% found once. The V end was cut by 1 base, the J end by 0 bases, with 12 bases between. The CDR3 length is 16 residues. From germline, CDR1 is LGHNA and CDR2 YNFKEQ. Splitting of CD4+ cells produced CD45RA+ naive and CD45RA-negative memory subsets. Sequenced sample: naive CD4+ T cells sorted from blood. Indicated subset: CD45RA+ positively selected. The receptor's source is a man younger than 35 in good health. The chain has TRBV4-2 and TRBJ1-2, with D perhaps TRBD1 (6 bases). The CDR3 here is CASSQGGGGANYGYTF. In DNA, the CDR3 is TGTGCCAGCAGCCAAGGGGGAGGGGGAGCTAACTATGGCTACACCTTC.